The 3 T cell receptor beta chains reported below all come from one sample, sequenced in a study of human T cells and chemical hapten exposure. TCRdb re-derived calls from the RACE reads in MiXCR, one entry per CDR3 protein. The table lists 85,000 or so distinct CDR3 sequences, roughly 11% of them singletons, with roughly 1.6% in the top ten. Time point denoted: patch test 2, 6 weeks after DPC sensitization. Treatment defined: therapeutic diphenylcyclopropenone sensitization with weekly scalp DPC. The material was whole blood, obtained in connection with sensitization to the hapten diphenylcyclopropenone (DPC). These receptors came from a young man with alopecia areata. Some clones in this sample may be carry-over from other donors' samples.

This clonotype was seen at least ten times. The rearrangement uses TRBV12-3 or TRBV12-4 and TRBJ2-3; D uncertain. The CDR3 contains 14 residues. Trimming removed 3 bases at V and 2 bases at J, with 9 bases between. The chain's CDR3 is CASSFVGITDTQYF. The CDR3 nucleotides read TGTGCCAGCAGTTTTGTGGGTATCACAGATACGCAGTATTTT.

The chain has TRBV19 and TRBJ1-2, with TRBD1 as a possible D gene (5 bases). The V and J ends lost 8 bases and 5 bases respectively, with 12 bases between them. The germline V gene encodes CDR1 LNHDA and CDR2 SQIVND (reference sequence). The CDR3 length is 12 residues. CDR3 sequence reads: CASATGEYGYTF. The DNA of the CDR3 is TGTGCCAGTGCTACAGGAGAATATGGCTACACCTTC.

This clonotype came up many times. The chain carries TRBV5-8 and TRBJ2-1, with 7 bases aligning to TRBD1. CDR3 length: 16 residues. Germline assignment: CDR1 SGHTS and CDR2 YDEGEE. V was clipped by 4 bases and J by 8 bases; unmatched bases: 15. CDR3 sequence (DNA): TGTGCCAGCAGCATGGGTACAGGGGCAGTTAGCGATGAGCAGTTCTTC. Translation: CASSMGTGAVSDEQFF.